This record concerns one T cell receptor beta chain sequence. In the PCR, 60 Vbeta and 13 Jbeta primers were used. Using immunoSEQ multiplex PCR, the repertoire was profiled, and TCRdb retains in-frame clones only, with some absent. The sample yields 75,000 to 95,000 clones, of which the top ten take up about 1.5%. This CDR3 is 14 amino acids long. Germline V gene lookup returns CDR1 MDHEN and CDR2 SYDVKM. The data belong to a study of cytomegalovirus exposure and HLA in healthy donors. The genes are TRBV28 and TRBJ2-5, with TRBD2 as a possible D gene (5 bases). Judging by the DNA end, TRBJ2-7 fits better; the J call may be wrong. This sequence was found in an older woman in good health and CMV-seronegative. Material: PBMCs. The CDR3 sequence is CASIKAAGLREQYF. The CDR3 DNA sequence: TGTGCCAGCATTAAGGCGGCAGGACTTCGCGAGCAGTACTTC.